The sequence of this T cell receptor beta chain was determined in a study of blood T cell repertoires in COVID-19. In the source study's methods: From reference gene primer amplification, estimates of nucleated cell counts were derived. The protocol was immunoSEQ multiplex PCR, while the TCRdb copy is restricted to in-frame clones and leaves out a portion. The V and J calls and clone size come from that table; D and trimming were worked out from the DNA. The sample holds about 66,000 clones, about 90% seen once. There are 15 residues in the CDR3. Trimming pared 0 bases from V and 1 base from J, leaving 9 bases between. CDR1 is LNHDA, CDR2 SQIVND, per germline (reference sequence).

This clonotype originated in a man in his sixties with acute or convalescent COVID-19. The rearrangement uses TRBV19 and TRBJ1-1; weak D call: TRBD1 (5 bases). The sample taken for sequencing was peripheral blood. The CDR3 bases are TGTGCCAGTAGTATAGATTGGGGCCGGAACACTGAAGCTTTCTTT. Translating it yields CASSIDWGRNTEAFF.